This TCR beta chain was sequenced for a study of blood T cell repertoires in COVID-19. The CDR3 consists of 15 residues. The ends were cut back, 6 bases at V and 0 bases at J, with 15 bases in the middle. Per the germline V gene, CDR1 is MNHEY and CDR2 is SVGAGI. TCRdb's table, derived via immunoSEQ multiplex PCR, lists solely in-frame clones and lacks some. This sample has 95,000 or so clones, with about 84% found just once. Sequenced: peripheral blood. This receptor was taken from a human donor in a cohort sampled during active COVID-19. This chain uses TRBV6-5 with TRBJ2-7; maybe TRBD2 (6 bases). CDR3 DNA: TGTGCCAGCAGGAGCGGGCCGCATCTCTCCTACGAGCAGTACTTC. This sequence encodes CASRSGPHLSYEQYF.